These 19 T cell receptor beta chains were all obtained from the same sample, sequenced in a study of blood T cell repertoires in COVID-19. The protocol was immunoSEQ multiplex PCR, while the TCRdb copy is restricted to in-frame clones and leaves out a portion. Of about 92,000 clones in the sample, about 70% were seen once. Sequenced sample: peripheral blood. These receptors were obtained from a woman aged 55-70 years in a cohort sampled during active or convalescent COVID-19.

J is TRBJ1-1 and V is TRBV15; D gene ambiguous. Deletions cut 8 bases from V and 1 base from J, with 5 bases between. CDR3 length: 11 residues. Germline-derived CDR1 and CDR2 are LNHNV and YYDKDF (reference sequence). CDR3 DNA sequence: TGTGCCACCCGGAGGAACACTGAAGCTTTCTTT. Its protein product is CATRRNTEAFF.

This chain connects TRBV6-5 to TRBJ2-7; D unclear. Between the trimmed V and J ends, which lost 2 bases and 3 bases, there was a span of 14 bases. The CDR3 length is 15 residues. Germline V lookup: CDR1 MNHEY, CDR2 SVGAGI. CDR3 residues: CASSYNGGFSYEQYF. CDR3 bases: TGTGCCAGCAGTTACAATGGCGGATTCAGCTACGAGCAGTACTTC.

V usage is TRBV5-1 and J usage is TRBJ2-2; perhaps TRBD1 as D (5 bases). The CDR3 is 15 amino acids. CDR1 is SGHRS, CDR2 YFSETQ, per germline. V was cut by 4 bases and J by 4 bases, with 14 bases left in between. CDR3 in amino acids: CASSPMWTSTGELFF. In nucleotides, the CDR3 is TGCGCCAGCAGCCCTATGTGGACATCCACCGGGGAGCTGTTTTTT.

The rearrangement links TRBV7-3 to TRBJ2-4; weak D call: TRBD2 (6 bases). Trimming cost V 4 bases and J 8 bases, with 12 bases left between them. CDR3 length equals 13 residues. Germline loops: CDR1 SGHTA, CDR2 FQGTGA. The DNA for the CDR3 is TGTGCCAGCAGCTCCGACTGGGGGGACATTCAGTACTTC. It translates to CASSSDWGDIQYF. Together with reference TRBV7-3 and TRBJ2-4, the CDR3 gives the full variable domain: GAGVSQTPSNKVTEKGKYVELRCDPISGHTALYWYRQSLGQGPEFLIYFQGTGAADDSGLPNDRFFAVRPEGSVSTLKIQRTERGDSAVYLCASSSDWGDIQYFGAGTRLSVL.

The chain employs TRBV6-5 and TRBJ1-1, with unresolved D. This CDR3 is 13 amino acids long. The V end was cut by 5 bases, the J end by 1 base, with 8 bases between. Germline V CDR1 and CDR2: MNHEY, SVGAGI. The CDR3 region is CASSQIQNTEAFF. CDR3 nucleotides: TGTGCCAGCAGTCAAATACAGAACACTGAAGCTTTCTTT.

There are a few counts of this clone. The chain joins TRBV7-7 to TRBJ2-7; 7 bases are a match to TRBD1. The germline V gene has CDR1 SSHAT and CDR2 FNYEAQ (reference sequence). Trimming took 5 bases from V and 1 from J; bases not matched to a gene: 2. This CDR3 spans 13 amino acids. CDR3 in DNA: TGTGCCAGCAGCAAACAGGGGTCCTACGAGCAGTACTTC. It is translated as CASSKQGSYEQYF.

This clone appeared a few times. The V and J genes are TRBV19 and TRBJ2-1; tentative D call: TRBD2 (6 bases). This CDR3 has 14 amino acids. Trimming stripped 5 bases from V and 4 bases from J, with 12 bases between. Germline CDR1 is LNHDA and CDR2 is SQIVND (reference sequence). The CDR3 DNA sequence: TGTGCCAGTAGTCCCACTAGCATTTACAATGAGCAGTTCTTC. Amino acids: CASSPTSIYNEQFF.

This rearrangement joins TRBV9 to TRBJ2-1; D possibly corresponds to TRBD2 (5 bases). Germline V gene data show CDR1 as SGDLS and CDR2 as YYNGEE. The CDR3 has 17 residues. Deletions cut 0 bases from V and 4 bases from J, with 17 bases between. The CDR3 DNA follows: TGTGCCAGCAGCGTAGAAAATGGCGGAGCGGATTACAATGAGCAGTTCTTC. This encodes CASSVENGGADYNEQFF. The full variable domain, in which reference TRBV9 and TRBJ2-1 provide the parts outside the CDR3, is DSGVTQTPKHLITATGQRVTLRCSPRSGDLSVYWYQQSLDQGLQFLIQYYNGEERAKGNILERFSAQQFPDLHSELNLSSLELGDSALYFCASSVENGGADYNEQFFGPGTRLTVL.

This clone was detected many times. V usage is TRBV7-3 and J usage is TRBJ2-1; 12 nucleotides match TRBD2. J gave up 9 bases and V 4 bases, and 7 bases lay outside the gene matches. Germline V gives CDR1 SGHTA, CDR2 FQGTGA. The CDR3 covers 15 residues. The CDR3 nucleotides read TGTGCCAGCAGCTCCATGACTAGCGGGGGCAGTGAGCAGTTCTTC. It is translated as CASSSMTSGGSEQFF.

J is TRBJ2-2 and V is TRBV5-5, with D perhaps matching TRBD2 (5 bases). Germline V lookup: CDR1 SGHKS, CDR2 YYEKEE (reference sequence). The CDR3 has 12 amino acids. Trimming removed 4 bases from V and 5 bases from J, with 6 bases in between. The CDR3 DNA follows: TGTGCCAGCAGCACTAGTACCGGGGAGCTGTTTTTT. This encodes CASSTSTGELFF.

CDR3 loop: CASSVRTSGPYEQYF. In DNA, the CDR3 is TGTGCCAGCAGCGTCAGGACTAGCGGCCCCTACGAGCAGTACTTC. V usage is TRBV5-4 and J usage is TRBJ2-7, with TRBD2 matching over 10 bases. This CDR3 spans 15 amino acids. From germline, CDR1 is SGHNT and CDR2 YYREEE (reference sequence). The junction had 6 bases not matched to a gene; V was cut back by 4 bases and J by 2 bases.

The rearrangement uses TRBV5-1 and TRBJ2-3; 9 bases are shared with TRBD2. V was pared by 0 bases and J by 1 base, with 3 bases of the junction left unmatched. This CDR3 has 16 amino acids. Germline-derived CDR1 and CDR2 are SGHRS and YFSETQ. Here the CDR3 reads CASSLASGVRTDTQYF. CDR3 sequence (DNA): TGCGCCAGCAGCTTGGCTAGCGGGGTCCGCACAGATACGCAGTATTTT.

The chain combines TRBV7-9 with TRBJ2-1; TRBD1 matches 11 bases. This CDR3 spans 15 amino acids. J lost 4 bases, V lost 4 bases, and 3 bases had no gene match. Germline V gives CDR1 SEHNR, CDR2 FQNEAQ (reference sequence). The CDR3 sequence: CASSSGQGGYNEQFF. The CDR3 DNA reads TGTGCCAGCAGCTCGGGACAGGGGGGTTACAATGAGCAGTTCTTC.

The V and J genes are TRBV19 and TRBJ1-6; 7 positions agree with TRBD1. The CDR3 is 16 amino acids. The V and J ends lost 2 bases and 7 bases, in that order; junction bases with no gene match: 8. Germline V gene data show CDR1 as LNHDA and CDR2 as SQIVND (reference sequence). The CDR3 region has the DNA TGTGCCAGTAGTATAAGACAGGGTTCGGGCAATTCACCCCTCCACTTT. Protein sequence: CASSIRQGSGNSPLHF.

In its sample, this clone was seen a few times. The CDR3 DNA reads TGTGCCAGCCTTCCCCGCGGAGGTTTATCCTACGAGCAGTACTTC. This encodes CASLPRGGLSYEQYF. The chain recombines TRBV2 with TRBJ2-7; perhaps TRBD2 as D (5 bases). Trimming cost V 8 bases and J 1 base, with 18 bases left between them. This CDR3 is 15 amino acids long. Germline CDR1 reads SNHLY; CDR2 reads FYNNEI.

V is TRBV6-1 and J is TRBJ2-1; 8 nucleotides align to TRBD2. There are 16 residues in the CDR3. Germline V CDR1 and CDR2: MNHNS, SASEGT. V lost 3 bases, J lost 4 bases, and 8 bases stayed unmatched. The CDR3: CASSDPSRGGYNEQFF. In nucleotides, the CDR3 is TGTGCCAGCAGTGACCCCTCTCGGGGGGGATACAATGAGCAGTTCTTC.

The rearrangement links TRBV4-3 to TRBJ2-7; TRBD2 aligns across 13 bases. The CDR3 runs 18 residues. With V trimmed by 4 bases and J by 2 bases, 11 bases remained unmatched. In germline, CDR1 is LGHNA, CDR2 YSLEER. The DNA for the CDR3 is TGCGCCAGCAGCCCGAAACTAGCGGGGGGGAATATCGCCTACGAGCAGTACTTC. Its protein is CASSPKLAGGNIAYEQYF.

This chain uses TRBV3-1 (or the pseudogene TRBV3-2) with TRBJ1-5; 8 bases align to TRBD1. CDR3 length equals 14 residues. V lost 3 bases to trimming and J lost 4 bases; unmatched junction nucleotides: 2. Germline lookup yields CDR1 LGHDT and CDR2 YNNKEL (reference sequence). The CDR3 coding sequence is TGTGCCAGCAGCCACACAGGGGGGAATCAGCCCCAGCATTTT. Residues: CASSHTGGNQPQHF.

This chain joins TRBV7-3 and TRBJ2-3; weak D call: TRBD2 (6 bases). From germline, CDR1 is SGHTA and CDR2 FQGTGA. Trimming removed 5 bases from V and 1 base from J, with 13 bases in between. The CDR3 consists of 15 residues. The CDR3 is CASSPAGSRTDTQYF. In DNA form, the CDR3 reads TGTGCCAGCAGCCCAGCGGGTTCCCGCACAGATACGCAGTATTTT. Full variable domain (outside the CDR3, taken from reference TRBV7-3 and TRBJ2-3): GAGVSQTPSNKVTEKGKYVELRCDPISGHTALYWYRQSLGQGPEFLIYFQGTGAADDSGLPNDRFFAVRPEGSVSTLKIQRTERGDSAVYLCASSPAGSRTDTQYFGPGTRLTVL.